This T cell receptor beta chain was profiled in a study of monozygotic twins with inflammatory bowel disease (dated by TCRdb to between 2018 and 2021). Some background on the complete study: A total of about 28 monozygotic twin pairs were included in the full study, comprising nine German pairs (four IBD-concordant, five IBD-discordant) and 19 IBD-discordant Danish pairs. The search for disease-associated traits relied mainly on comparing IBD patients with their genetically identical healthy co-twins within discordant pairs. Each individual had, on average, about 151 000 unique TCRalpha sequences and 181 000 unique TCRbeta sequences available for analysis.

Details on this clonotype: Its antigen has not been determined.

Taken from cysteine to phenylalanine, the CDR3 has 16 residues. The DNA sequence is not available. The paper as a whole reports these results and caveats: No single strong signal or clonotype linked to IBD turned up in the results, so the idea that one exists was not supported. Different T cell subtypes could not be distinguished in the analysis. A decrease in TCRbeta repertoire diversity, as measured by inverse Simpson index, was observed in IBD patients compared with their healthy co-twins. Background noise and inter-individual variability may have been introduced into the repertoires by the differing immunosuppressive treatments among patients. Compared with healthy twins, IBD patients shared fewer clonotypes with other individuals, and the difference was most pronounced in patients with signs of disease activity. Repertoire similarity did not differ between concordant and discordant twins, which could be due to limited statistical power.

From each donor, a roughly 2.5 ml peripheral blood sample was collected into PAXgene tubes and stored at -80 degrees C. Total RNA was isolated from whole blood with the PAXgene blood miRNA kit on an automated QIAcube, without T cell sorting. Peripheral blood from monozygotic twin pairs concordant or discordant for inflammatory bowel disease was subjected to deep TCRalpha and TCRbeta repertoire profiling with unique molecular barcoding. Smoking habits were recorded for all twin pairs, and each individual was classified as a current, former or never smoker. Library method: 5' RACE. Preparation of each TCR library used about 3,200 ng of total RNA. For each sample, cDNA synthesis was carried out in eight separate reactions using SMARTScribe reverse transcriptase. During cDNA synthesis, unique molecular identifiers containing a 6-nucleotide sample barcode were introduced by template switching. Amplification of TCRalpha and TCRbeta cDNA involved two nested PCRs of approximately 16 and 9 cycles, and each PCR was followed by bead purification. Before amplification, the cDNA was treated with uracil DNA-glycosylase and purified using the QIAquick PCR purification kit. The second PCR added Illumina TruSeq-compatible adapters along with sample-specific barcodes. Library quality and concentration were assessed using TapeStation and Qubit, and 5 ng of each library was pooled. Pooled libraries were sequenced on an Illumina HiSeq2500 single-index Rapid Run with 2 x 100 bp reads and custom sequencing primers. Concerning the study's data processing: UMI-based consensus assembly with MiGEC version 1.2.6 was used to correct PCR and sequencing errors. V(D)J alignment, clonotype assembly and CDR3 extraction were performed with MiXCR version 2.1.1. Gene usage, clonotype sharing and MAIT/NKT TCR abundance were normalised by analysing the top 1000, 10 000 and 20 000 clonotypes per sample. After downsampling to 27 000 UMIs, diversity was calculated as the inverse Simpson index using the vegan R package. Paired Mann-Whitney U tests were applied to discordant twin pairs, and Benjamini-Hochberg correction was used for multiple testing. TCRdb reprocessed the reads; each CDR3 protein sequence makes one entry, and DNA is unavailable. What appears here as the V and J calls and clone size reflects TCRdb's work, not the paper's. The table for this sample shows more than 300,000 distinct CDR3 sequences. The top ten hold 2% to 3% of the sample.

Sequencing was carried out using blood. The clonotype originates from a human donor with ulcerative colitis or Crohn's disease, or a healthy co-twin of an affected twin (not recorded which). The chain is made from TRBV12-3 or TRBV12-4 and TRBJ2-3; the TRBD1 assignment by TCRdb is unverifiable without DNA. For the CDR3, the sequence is CASSLARGVRTDTQYF.